This TCR beta chain was found in a study of radiation and T cells in renal cell carcinoma. The wider study: Nephrectomy followed 15 Gy stereotactic body radiation by 4 weeks. General study results and limits: Baseline intratumoral clonotype presence is unknown without pretreatment biopsies. From baseline, blood top tumor clonotypes peaked at 2 weeks post-radiation.

Profiling relied on immunoSEQ multiplex PCR, and the TCRdb table lists in-frame clones only, not all of them. Among around 140,000 clones listed, about 87% were seen once. Remarks on this clone: Its antigen remains unknown.

Time point meaning: baseline pretreatment blood. The treatment is: 15 Gy SBRT to primary tumor, nephrectomy 4 weeks later. Radiation-treated patients gave blood at baseline, week 2 and week 4. The TCR originated in a woman aged 70 to 79 with renal cell carcinoma. The sample in question was blood, obtained from a patient whose treatment included radiotherapy and nephrectomy.

CDR3 in amino acids: CASSLGQGANEKLFF. The DNA for the CDR3 is TGTGCCAGTAGTCTCGGACAGGGGGCTAATGAAAAACTGTTTTTT. V and J are TRBV19 and TRBJ1-4, with TRBD1 matching 10 bases. With 5 bases clipped from V and 3 bases from J, the junction kept 3 bases outside the gene matches. The CDR3 contains 15 residues. The germline CDR1 and CDR2 sequences are LNHDA and SQIVND (reference sequence).